This record concerns one T cell receptor (beta chain) sequence. Its antigen is not yet known. Qualities for individual bases were not recorded, and no much larger clone is one base off. Trimming removed 5 bases from V and 4 bases from J; the gene matches leave 3 bases unexplained. As encoded in the germline V gene, CDR1 is SGHVS while CDR2 is FQNEAQ. The cysteine opens and the phenylalanine closes a CDR3 of 15 amino acids. CDR3 DNA only is kept here, 45 bases in frame from base 1. The immunoSEQ hsTCRB v3.0 assay was used at survey level resolution to sequence the TRB variable region. TRB sequencing targeted a depth of 40,000-50,000 T-cell genomes per sample. Pooled TRB libraries were sequenced on an Illumina MiSeq with a v3 150-cycle kit. Per the original workflow: Analysis of repertoires was carried out in R inside a reproducible Nextflow workflow spanning QC, data transformation and analysis. Custom analyses were implemented in LymphoSeq2, an R package for AIRR-Seq data exploration. Four samples that produced fewer than 5000 total TRB sequences were removed, so approximately 170 HIV repertoires were analyzed. Among the 188 retained HIV repertoires, 55 to 60 were collected before ART initiation and fewer than 150 were collected after ART initiation. Repertoires were downsampled to 5000 TRB nucleotide sequences, and summary statistics were averaged over 100 downsampling iterations. TRB sequences were retained for analysis only if CDR3 regions of at least seven amino acids were present. Diversity was measured with a Shannon entropy-derived clonality score and the Gini coefficient. In the repertoire networks, any two of the top 5000 CDR3 amino acid sequences were linked whenever the two sequences differed by an edit distance of one. GLIPH2 predicted antigen specificity groups and MHC restriction for TRB CDR3 amino acid sequences. To flag known associations with CMV, EBV, HIV or tissue antigens, CDR3 amino acid sequences were compared against VDJdb and McPAS-TCR. Pre-ART, post-ART and control groups were compared with Wilcoxon signed-rank tests and Holm-Bonferroni correction. Entries here come from immuneACCESS through TCRdb and include only in-frame sequences with V and J called. Some clones fail to appear in such tables; in the studies checked, an unresolved V gene covers under half of the shortfall, and the cause of the remainder is unknown. Clonal size and the V and J genes are those of that table, whereas D and trimming came from the DNA. The sample includes tens of thousands of clones, with around 84% observed a single time. Clones ranked in the top ten supply 2.5% to 3% of the sample.

This specimen comes from a study of long-term antiretroviral therapy in people with HIV (dated by TCRdb to between 2021 and 2022). A note on the overall study: The earliest samples were collected approximately a decade before the 2015 WHO recommendation for immediate ART, a period when ART was typically delayed until CD4 counts fell. No cross-contamination during QIAcube processing was seen in test extractions of a monoclonal T-cell line run alongside 33 polyclonal samples. The cohort contributed roughly 200 cryopreserved PBMC samples from a few dozen adults with confirmed HIV infection, collected serially over a mean of around six years (range 1-12). Of the approximately 30 participants with HIV, about a dozen were female. A retrospective serial study tested whether changes in peripheral blood TRB repertoire composition and diversity were associated with ART initiation and durable HIV suppression.

Findings and caveats that apply to the study as a whole: ART initiation was associated with a significant increase in TRB diversity, but diversity stayed significantly below transplant donor controls even after long-term ART. Since PBMC availability was limited, sequencing covered only the TCR beta chain, with no alpha chain pairing. Unsorted PBMC were profiled instead of sorted CD4+ and CD8+ T cells because pre-ART samples had limited cell numbers. Narrower CDR3 length ranges were observed in HIV repertoires than in controls, and an antigen-experienced repertoire with only a slight naive shift after ART was suggested by the network structure. Inferences about post-ART repertoire changes were limited because no data were available on ART adherence, viral resistance or therapy changes. Expanded TRB clones identified before ART initiation dominated the repertoire across all time points, though the dominance fluctuated and decreased in many PLHIV after ART. The samples span the years 2004 to 2017, and the ART regimens used at that time may not be as effective as current regimens.

To be included, a participant needed at least one PBMC sample from before ART initiation plus at least two post-ART samples. Treatment was received in the United States of America by all participants with HIV. Before DNA extraction, cryopreserved samples of roughly 0.9-10 million PBMC were thawed and then washed. At the time of the earliest PBMC sample, participants with HIV were aged between about 20 and 54 years. Each participant contributed PBMC samples from 1-4 timepoints before ART initiation and 2-8 timepoints after ART initiation, with a median of 7 samples. For every participant, serial HIV viral load, CD4+ T-cell count, ART history and demographic data were obtained. A Qiagen kit on a QIAcube was used to extract genomic DNA from unsorted PBMC, with samples processed in batches of 12.

The starting material was unsorted PBMCs, obtained 0.8 years after starting antiretroviral therapy. The receptor's source is a woman between 18 and 29 years old with HIV. This receptor chain uses TRBV7-8 and TRBJ2-5, and 14 junctional nucleotides match TRBD2. The nucleotide sequence is given as TGTGCCAGCAGCCCGGGACTAGCGGGAGTAGAGACCCAGTACTTC. This yields the protein CASSPGLAGVETQYF.